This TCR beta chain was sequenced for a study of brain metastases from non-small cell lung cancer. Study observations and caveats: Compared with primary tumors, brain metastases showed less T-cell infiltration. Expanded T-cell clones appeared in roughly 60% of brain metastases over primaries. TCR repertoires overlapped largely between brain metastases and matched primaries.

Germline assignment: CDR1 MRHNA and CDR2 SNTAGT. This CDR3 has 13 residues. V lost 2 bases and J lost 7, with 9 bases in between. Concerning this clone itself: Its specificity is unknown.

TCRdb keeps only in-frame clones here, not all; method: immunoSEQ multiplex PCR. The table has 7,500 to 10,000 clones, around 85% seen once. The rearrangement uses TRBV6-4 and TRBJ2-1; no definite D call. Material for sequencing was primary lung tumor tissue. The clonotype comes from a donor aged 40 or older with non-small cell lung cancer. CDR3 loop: CASSDRAENEQFF. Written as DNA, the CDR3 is TGTGCCAGCAGTGACAGGGCGGAAAATGAGCAGTTCTTC.